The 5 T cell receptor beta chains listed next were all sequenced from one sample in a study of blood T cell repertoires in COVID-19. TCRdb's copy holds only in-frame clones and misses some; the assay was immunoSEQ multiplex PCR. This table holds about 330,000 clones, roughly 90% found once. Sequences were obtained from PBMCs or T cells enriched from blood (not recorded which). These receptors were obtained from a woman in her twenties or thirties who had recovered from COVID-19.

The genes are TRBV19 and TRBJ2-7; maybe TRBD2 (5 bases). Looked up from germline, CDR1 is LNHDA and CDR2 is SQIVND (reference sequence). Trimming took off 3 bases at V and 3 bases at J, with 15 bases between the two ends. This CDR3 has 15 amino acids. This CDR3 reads CASSIKLEALYEQYF. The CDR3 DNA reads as TGTGCCAGTAGTATTAAATTGGAGGCTCTCTACGAGCAGTACTTC.

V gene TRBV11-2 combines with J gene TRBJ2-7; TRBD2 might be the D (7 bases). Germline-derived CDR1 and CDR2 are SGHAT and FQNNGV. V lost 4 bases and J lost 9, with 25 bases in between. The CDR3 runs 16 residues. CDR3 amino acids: CASSSYMGGALLGQYF. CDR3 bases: TGTGCCAGCAGCTCGTATATGGGGGGGGCACTCCTCGGGCAGTACTTC.

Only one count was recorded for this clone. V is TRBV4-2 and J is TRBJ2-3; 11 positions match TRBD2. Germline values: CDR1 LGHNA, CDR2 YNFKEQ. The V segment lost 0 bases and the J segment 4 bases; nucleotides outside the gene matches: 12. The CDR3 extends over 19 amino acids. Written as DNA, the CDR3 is TGTGCCAGCAGCCAAGAGAGGGGCACTAGCGGGAGAATGGCAGATACGCAGTATTTT. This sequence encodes CASSQERGTSGRMADTQYF.

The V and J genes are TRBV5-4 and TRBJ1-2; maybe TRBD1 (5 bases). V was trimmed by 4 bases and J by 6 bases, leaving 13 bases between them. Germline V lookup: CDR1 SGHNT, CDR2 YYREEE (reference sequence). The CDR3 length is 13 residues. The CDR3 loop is CASSKGVRDGYTF. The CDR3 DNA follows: TGTGCCAGCAGCAAAGGGGTTCGGGATGGCTACACCTTC.

CDR3 amino acids: CASSLSFGRNNSPLHF. The CDR3 nucleotides read TGTGCCAGCAGCTTATCGTTTGGGAGGAATAATTCACCCCTCCACTTT. The V call is TRBV7-2, the J call TRBJ1-6; the D is unclear. The germline CDR1 and CDR2 sequences are SGHTA and FQGNSA. V gave up 2 bases and J gave up 5 bases, with 13 bases separating them. The CDR3 spans 16 residues.